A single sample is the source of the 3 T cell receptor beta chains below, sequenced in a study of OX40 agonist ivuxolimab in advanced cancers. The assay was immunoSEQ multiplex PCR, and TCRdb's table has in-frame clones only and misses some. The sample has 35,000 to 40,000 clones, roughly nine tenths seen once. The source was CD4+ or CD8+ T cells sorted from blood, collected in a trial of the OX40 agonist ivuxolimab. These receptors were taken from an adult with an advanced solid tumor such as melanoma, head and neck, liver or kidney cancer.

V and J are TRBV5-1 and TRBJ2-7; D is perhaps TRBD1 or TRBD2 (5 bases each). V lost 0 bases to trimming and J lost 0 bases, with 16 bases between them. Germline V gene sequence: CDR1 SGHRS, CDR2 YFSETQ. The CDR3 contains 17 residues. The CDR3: CASSLESEGTASYEQYF. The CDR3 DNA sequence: TGCGCCAGCAGCTTGGAATCCGAGGGGACGGCCTCCTACGAGCAGTACTTC. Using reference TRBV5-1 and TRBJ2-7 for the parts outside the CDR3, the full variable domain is KAGVTQTPRYLIKTRGQQVTLSCSPISGHRSVSWYQQTPGQGLQFLFEYFSETQRNKGNFPGRFSGRQFSNSRSEMNVSTLELGDSALYLCASSLESEGTASYEQYFGPGTRLTVT.

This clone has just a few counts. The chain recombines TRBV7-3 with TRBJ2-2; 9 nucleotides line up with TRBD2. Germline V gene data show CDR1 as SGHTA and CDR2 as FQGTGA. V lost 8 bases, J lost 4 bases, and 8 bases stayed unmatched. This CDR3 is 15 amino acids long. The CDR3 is CASGPSGVSTGELFF. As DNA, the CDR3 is TGTGCCAGCGGGCCTAGCGGGGTTAGCACCGGGGAGCTGTTTTTT.

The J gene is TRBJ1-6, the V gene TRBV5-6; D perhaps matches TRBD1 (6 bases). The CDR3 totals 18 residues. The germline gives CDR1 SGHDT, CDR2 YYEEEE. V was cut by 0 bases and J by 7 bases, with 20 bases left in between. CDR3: CASSLGWGPGDRNSPLHF. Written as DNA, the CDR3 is TGTGCCAGCAGCTTGGGGTGGGGCCCCGGCGACAGGAATTCACCCCTCCACTTT.